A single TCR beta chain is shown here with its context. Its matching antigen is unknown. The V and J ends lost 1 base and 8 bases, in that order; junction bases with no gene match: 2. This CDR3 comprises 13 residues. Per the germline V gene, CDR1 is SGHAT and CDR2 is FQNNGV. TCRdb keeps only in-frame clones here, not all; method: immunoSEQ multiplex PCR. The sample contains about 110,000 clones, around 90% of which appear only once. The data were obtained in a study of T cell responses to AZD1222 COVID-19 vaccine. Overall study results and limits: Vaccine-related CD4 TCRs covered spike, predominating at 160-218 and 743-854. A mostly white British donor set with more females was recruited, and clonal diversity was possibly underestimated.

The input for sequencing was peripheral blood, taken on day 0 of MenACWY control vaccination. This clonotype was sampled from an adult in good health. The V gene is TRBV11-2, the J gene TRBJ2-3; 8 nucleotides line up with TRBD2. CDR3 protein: CASSLGTSRTQYF. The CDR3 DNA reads TGTGCCAGCAGCTTAGGGACTAGCCGTACGCAGTATTTT.